This is a list of T cell receptor beta chains from one sample in a study of blood T cell repertoires in COVID-19. Method: immunoSEQ multiplex PCR; TCRdb's copy keeps in-frame clones and lacks some. Among around 180,000 clones listed, roughly 88% were seen once. The sequenced material came from peripheral blood. The receptors derive from a man aged 60-69 years with acute or convalescent COVID-19. Both conserved end residues are part of each CDR3.

v_call: TRBV19; j_call: TRBJ2-7; cdr3_aa: CASSTTQGLAGHEQYF
v_call: TRBV19; j_call: TRBJ1-5; cdr3_aa: CASSILDRVSNQPQHF
v_call: TRBV20-1; j_call: TRBJ2-1; cdr3_aa: CSAYNNEQFF
v_call: TRBV7-9; j_call: TRBJ1-3; cdr3_aa: CASSPVSGSGNTIYF
v_call: TRBV28; j_call: TRBJ1-5; cdr3_aa: CASSPPRTGGDQPQHF
v_call: TRBV19; j_call: TRBJ2-1; cdr3_aa: CATLDGSSYNEQFF
v_call: TRBV28; j_call: TRBJ2-1; cdr3_aa: CASSPQQIATFSYNEQFF
v_call: TRBV4-1; j_call: TRBJ2-7; cdr3_aa: CASSQDTSDYYYEQYF
v_call: TRBV30; j_call: TRBJ1-4; cdr3_aa: CAWSVRTGEKLFF
v_call: TRBV9; j_call: TRBJ1-2; cdr3_aa: CASSALQGSYGYTF
v_call: TRBV29-1; j_call: TRBJ2-7; cdr3_aa: CSAGGDEQYF
v_call: TRBV7-3; j_call: TRBJ2-3; cdr3_aa: CASSSRTSTDTQYF
v_call: TRBV4-3; j_call: TRBJ1-4; cdr3_aa: CASSQDGGTGAWKLFF
v_call: TRBV5-5; j_call: TRBJ2-1; cdr3_aa: CASSLGSFGPSDEQFF
v_call: TRBV7-2; j_call: TRBJ2-1; cdr3_aa: CASSSPAVGEQFF
v_call: TRBV19; j_call: TRBJ2-6; cdr3_aa: CASRRTGSLSGANVLTF
v_call: TRBV28; j_call: TRBJ1-2; cdr3_aa: CASSFGTGGLGYTF
v_call: TRBV20-1; j_call: TRBJ1-5; cdr3_aa: CSASRGQGSQGNQPQHF
v_call: TRBV27; j_call: TRBJ2-7; cdr3_aa: CASALLAGGPSIDEQYF
v_call: TRBV7-6; j_call: TRBJ2-1; cdr3_aa: CASSLVTPGGHYEQFF
v_call: TRBV2; j_call: TRBJ1-4; cdr3_aa: CASKGHPEDEKLFF
v_call: TRBV18; j_call: TRBJ1-5; cdr3_aa: CASSQGPRVGQGANQPQHF
v_call: TRBV2; j_call: TRBJ2-5; cdr3_aa: CASSERGTQYF
v_call: TRBV5-1; j_call: TRBJ2-1; cdr3_aa: CASALQTGTYNEQFF